This entry features one T cell receptor (beta chain) sequence. The antigen is unknown. This entry comes from a study of blood T cells in healthy people across ages. Whole-study results and caveats: Diversity of TCR beta per million T cells declined in a roughly linear way with age.

The CDR3 sequence is 16 residues long. CDR1 and CDR2 (germline): KGHDR, SFDVKD. The V end was cut by 2 bases, the J end by 5 bases, with 17 bases between. Primers used in a second PCR of roughly 7 to 12 cycles were a sample-barcoded 5' primer and a J-beta primer mix. One entry per CDR3 protein results from TCRdb running MiXCR on the 5' RACE reads. Of over 1,500,000 distinct CDR3 sequences in the sample, less than 50% were seen once. Per-sample PBMC isolation yielded at least 7 million cells. The chain carries TRBV24-1 and TRBJ2-5; D perhaps matches TRBD1 (6 bases). Sequencing was carried out using blood. The TCR originated in a woman aged 40 to 50 in good health. CDR3: CATSDSTGGRLETQYF. CDR3 nucleotides: TGTGCCACCAGTGATTCGACAGGCGGACGTTTGGAGACCCAGTACTTC.